The 10 T cell receptor beta chains reported below all come from one sample, sequenced in a study of blood T cell repertoires in COVID-19. The assay was immunoSEQ multiplex PCR, and TCRdb's table has in-frame clones only and misses some. The profile shows about 300,000 clones, roughly 86% of them singletons. The sequencing input was peripheral blood. Receptors originate from a man between 65 and 80 years old with acute or convalescent COVID-19.

This rearrangement joins TRBV12-3 or TRBV12-4 to TRBJ1-5; tentative D call: TRBD1 (5 bases). This CDR3 region has 11 residues. Trimming left V 5 bases short and J 15 bases short, with 14 bases between. In DNA form, the CDR3 reads TGTGCCAGCAGTCCGGGACGGGAGACGCATTTT. It codes for CASSPGRETHF.

The chain carries TRBV5-1 and TRBJ1-5; D remains unclear. Trimming shortened V by 0 bases and J by 2 bases, and 6 bases separated the two germline ends. Germline CDR1 SGHRS, CDR2 YFSETQ. The CDR3 has 14 amino acids. The CDR3 bases are TGCGCCAGCAGCTTGGACTTCGGCAATCAGCCCCAGCATTTT. Amino acid sequence: CASSLDFGNQPQHF.

The DNA for the CDR3 is TGTGCCAGCAGCTTATCGGGGGGGGAGTACAATGAGCAGTTCTTC. As protein: CASSLSGGEYNEQFF. V and J are TRBV7-2 and TRBJ2-1; 8 positions agree with TRBD2. From germline, CDR1 is SGHTA and CDR2 FQGNSA. V dropped 2 bases and J dropped 4; count of bases not matched to a gene: 4. The CDR3 contains 15 residues.

The V and J genes are TRBV28 and TRBJ2-1, with 11 bases lining up with TRBD2. Losses at the gene ends were 10 bases for V and 4 bases for J; bases not matched to a gene: 12. There are 16 residues in the CDR3. Germline CDR1 is MDHEN and CDR2 is SYDVKM. The CDR3: CAIKGTGTSGYNEQFF. DNA of the CDR3: TGTGCCATCAAGGGAACCGGGACTAGCGGTTACAATGAGCAGTTCTTC.

This clone was detected only a few times. The genes are TRBV28 and TRBJ2-1; D is perhaps TRBD1 (6 bases). Germline values: CDR1 MDHEN, CDR2 SYDVKM. CDR3 length equals 15 residues. Between the trimmed V and J ends, which lost 6 bases and 10 bases, there was a span of 22 bases. CDR3 sequence (DNA): TGTGCCAGCAGCCCGCCCTACTTGACAGGATCCGAGCAGTTCTTC. This codes for CASSPPYLTGSEQFF.

The chain links TRBV30 to TRBJ2-3; 7 bases map to TRBD2. This CDR3 is 14 amino acids long. V lost 4 bases to trimming and J lost 2 bases; unmatched junction nucleotides: 6. Germline CDR1 is GTSNPN and CDR2 is SVGIG (reference sequence). DNA for the CDR3: TGTGCCTGGAAAAGAGCGGGGAACACAGATACGCAGTATTTT. Translation: CAWKRAGNTDTQYF.

The chain links TRBV6-6 to TRBJ1-2; D is perhaps TRBD1 (6 bases). Trimming shortened V by 5 bases and J by 7 bases, and 20 bases separated the two germline ends. The CDR3 is 15 residues long. The germline gives CDR1 MNHNY, CDR2 SVGAGI (reference sequence). The DNA for the CDR3 is TGTGCCAGCAGTCCCCACTACCAAGGGACATTTGGCTACACCTTC. Protein sequence: CASSPHYQGTFGYTF.

CDR3 nucleotides: TGCGCCAGCAGTTCCGGGACAGTCCGCTCTGGAAACACCATATATTTT. It is translated as CASSSGTVRSGNTIYF. This chain joins TRBV5-1 and TRBJ1-3, with TRBD1 matching over 7 bases. Trimming at V came to 5 bases and at J to 0 bases, leaving 8 bases not matched to a gene. Germline CDR1 SGHRS, CDR2 YFSETQ. This CDR3 has 16 residues. Together with reference TRBV5-1 and TRBJ1-3, the CDR3 gives the full variable domain: KAGVTQTPRYLIKTRGQQVTLSCSPISGHRSVSWYQQTPGQGLQFLFEYFSETQRNKGNFPGRFSGRQFSNSRSEMNVSTLELGDSALYLCASSSGTVRSGNTIYFGEGSWLTVV.

The CDR3: CASSSTRDGETQYF. The CDR3 DNA is TGTGCCAGCAGCTCGACTAGAGATGGGGAGACCCAGTACTTC. This rearrangement joins TRBV28 to TRBJ2-5, with a tentative D call TRBD2 (6 bases). The CDR3 loop spans 14 amino acids. Germline values: CDR1 MDHEN, CDR2 SYDVKM. Trimming cost V 6 bases and J 5 bases, with 16 bases left between them.

V is TRBV4-2 and J is TRBJ1-2, with TRBD1 matching over 9 bases. The V and J ends lost 4 bases and 8 bases, in that order; junction bases with no gene match: 8. CDR3 size: 14 residues. The germline V gene has CDR1 LGHNA and CDR2 YNFKEQ. The CDR3: CASSPEGQGRGYTF. The CDR3 DNA follows: TGTGCCAGCAGCCCCGAGGGACAGGGTCGAGGCTACACCTTC.